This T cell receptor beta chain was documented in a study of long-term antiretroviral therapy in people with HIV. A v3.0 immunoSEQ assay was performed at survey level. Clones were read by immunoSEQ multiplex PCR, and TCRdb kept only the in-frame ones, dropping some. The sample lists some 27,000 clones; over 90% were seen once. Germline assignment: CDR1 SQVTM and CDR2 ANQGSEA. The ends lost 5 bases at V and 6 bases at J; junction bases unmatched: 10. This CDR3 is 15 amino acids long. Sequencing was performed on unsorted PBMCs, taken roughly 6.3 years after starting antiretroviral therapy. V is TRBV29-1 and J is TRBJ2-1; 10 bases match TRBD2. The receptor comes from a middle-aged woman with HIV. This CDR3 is CSVRRNVAGGNEQFF. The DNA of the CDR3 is TGCAGCGTTCGGAGAAATGTAGCGGGGGGCAATGAGCAGTTCTTC.